The 3 T cell receptor beta chains listed next were all sequenced from one sample in a study of early T cells in non-severe SARS-CoV-2 infection (dated by TCRdb to about 2021). Library preparation employed 5' RACE. The listed sequencing device is NextSeq 500. In-frame beta chains were kept once TCRdb had trimmed the public reads at Q25 with fastp and called clones with MiXCR. Rows are combined by CDR3 protein, so each entry shows the most common genes and DNA. This sample gives roughly 56,000 distinct CDR3 sequences in total; more than 13% of them show up just once. The ten largest clonotypes hold roughly 4.3% of the sample. Specimen: whole blood, collected at baseline. All receptors come from an adult who was a healthcare worker with PCR-confirmed SARS-CoV-2 infection or an uninfected control (not recorded which).

The gene calls are TRBV6-5 and TRBJ2-7; D is perhaps TRBD2 (5 bases). V was pared by 0 bases and J by 1 base, with 10 bases between. The CDR3 is 15 amino acids. CDR1 is MNHEY, CDR2 SVGAGI, per germline. The CDR3 coding sequence is TGTGCCAGCAGTTACTCGTCCGGGATGTCCTACGAGCAGTACTTC. Translation: CASSYSSGMSYEQYF.

This clonotype showed up just a few times. The J gene is TRBJ2-5, the V gene TRBV10-3, with no clear D. CDR1 is ENHRY and CDR2 is SYGVKD in the germline V gene. This CDR3 region has 13 residues. V lost 6 bases and J lost 1, with 9 bases in between. The CDR3 spells CAISGDGQETQYF. The CDR3 nucleotides are TGTGCCATCAGCGGAGACGGCCAAGAGACCCAGTACTTC.

The CDR3 DNA follows: TGTGCCAGCAGTGACGGCGGACTAGGTAACTTTGGGCCCCAGCATTTT. Its protein product is CASSDGGLGNFGPQHF. The chain links TRBV2 to TRBJ1-5; D remains ambiguous. Germline CDR1 reads SNHLY; CDR2 reads FYNNEI. This CDR3 region has 16 residues. V was clipped by 3 bases and J by 9 bases, with 21 bases between them. Filled out from reference TRBV2 and TRBJ1-5, the complete variable domain reads EPEVTQTPSHQVTQMGQEVILRCVPISNHLYFYWYRQILGQKVEFLVSFYNNEISEKSEIFDDQFSVERPDGSNFTLKIRSTKLEDSAMYFCASSDGGLGNFGPQHFGDGTRLSIL.